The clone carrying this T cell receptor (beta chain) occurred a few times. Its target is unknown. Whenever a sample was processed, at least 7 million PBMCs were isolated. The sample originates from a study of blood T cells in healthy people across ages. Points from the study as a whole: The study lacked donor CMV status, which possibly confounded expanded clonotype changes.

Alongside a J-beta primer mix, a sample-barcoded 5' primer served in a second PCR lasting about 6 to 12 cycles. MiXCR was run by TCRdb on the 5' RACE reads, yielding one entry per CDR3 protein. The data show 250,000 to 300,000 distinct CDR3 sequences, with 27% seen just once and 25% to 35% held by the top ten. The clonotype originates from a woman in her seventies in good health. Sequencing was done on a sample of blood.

Here the CDR3 reads CASSPWGSDNEQFF. The DNA of the CDR3 is TGTGCCAGCAGCCCTTGGGGGTCGGACAATGAGCAGTTCTTC. The chain joins TRBV3-1 to TRBJ2-1, with D possibly called TRBD1 or TRBD2 (5 bases each). Germline lookup yields CDR1 LGHDT and CDR2 YNNKEL (reference sequence). The V gene lost 4 bases and the J gene lost 5 bases, with 12 bases spanning the gap. The CDR3 is 14 amino acids.